This T cell receptor (beta chain) is drawn from a study of shared clonotypes between healthy human individuals. Background on the study: The study drew on a couple of women and a few men aged 18 to 49 as donors.

Genomic DNA from each subset was divided evenly over several immunoSEQ plates. TCRdb keeps only in-frame clones here, not all; method: immunoSEQ multiplex PCR. Of a few million clones listed, just over 90% were seen once; the top ten hold over 0.12%. The germline V gene encodes CDR1 MNHEY and CDR2 SVGAGI. This CDR3 comprises 14 residues. V was trimmed by 0 bases and J by 0 bases, leaving 6 bases between them. V is TRBV6-5 and J is TRBJ2-7; the D is unclear. The TCR was taken from a man younger than 35 in good health. Material for sequencing was naive CD4+ T cells sorted from blood. Subset reported: CD45RA+ positively selected. CDR3 sequence: CASSYSGYSYEQYF. CDR3 sequence (DNA): TGTGCCAGCAGTTACTCCGGCTACTCCTACGAGCAGTACTTC.